These 2 T cell receptor beta chains originate from one sample sequenced in a study of blood T cell repertoires in COVID-19. The table came from immunoSEQ multiplex PCR; TCRdb's copy has only in-frame clones and leaves some out. This table has 240,000 or so clones, 87% appearing once. Sequencing used peripheral blood. These receptors were collected from a man aged 60 to 69 who had recovered from COVID-19.

This chain connects TRBV7-2 to TRBJ1-3; 8 bases align to TRBD1. The CDR3 runs to 17 residues. Germline trimming cut 5 bases from V and 9 bases from J; bases unmatched to any gene: 18. Germline CDR1 reads SGHTA; CDR2 reads FQGNSA. The CDR3 DNA reads TGTGCCAGCAGCCCCCCCGGGACAGGAGGAAAACTGAGCACCATATATTTT. This gives the protein CASSPPGTGGKLSTIYF.

The chain couples TRBV5-5 to TRBJ2-2; a possible D gene is TRBD2 (7 bases). V shed 3 bases and J shed 6 bases, with 12 bases lying between them. The germline gives CDR1 SGHKS, CDR2 YYEKEE (reference sequence). The CDR3 runs to 14 residues. The DNA for the CDR3 is TGTGCCAGCAGCTCTGCGGGGGCCGCCGGGGAGCTGTTTTTT. As protein: CASSSAGAAGELFF.